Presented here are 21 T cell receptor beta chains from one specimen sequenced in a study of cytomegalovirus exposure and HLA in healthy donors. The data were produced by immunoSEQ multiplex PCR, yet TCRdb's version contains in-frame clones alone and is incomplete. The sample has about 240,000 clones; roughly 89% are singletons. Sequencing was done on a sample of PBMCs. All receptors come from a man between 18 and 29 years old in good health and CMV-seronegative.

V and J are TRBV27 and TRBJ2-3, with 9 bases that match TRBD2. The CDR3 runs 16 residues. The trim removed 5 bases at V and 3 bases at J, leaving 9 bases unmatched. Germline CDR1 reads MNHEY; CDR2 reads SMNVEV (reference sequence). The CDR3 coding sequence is TGTGCCAGCAGTAAAAGACTAGCGGAGGGGACAGATACGCAGTATTTT. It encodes CASSKRLAEGTDTQYF.

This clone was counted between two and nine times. The CDR3 coding sequence is TGTGCCAGCAGCTTGGGCAGCGGGGTAACACCCCTCCACTTT. Translation: CASSLGSGVTPLHF. This chain links TRBV11-2 with TRBJ1-6; unclear D gene. Germline loops: CDR1 SGHAT, CDR2 FQNNGV. The CDR3 runs 14 residues. The V and J ends lost 3 bases and 11 bases respectively, with 14 bases between them.

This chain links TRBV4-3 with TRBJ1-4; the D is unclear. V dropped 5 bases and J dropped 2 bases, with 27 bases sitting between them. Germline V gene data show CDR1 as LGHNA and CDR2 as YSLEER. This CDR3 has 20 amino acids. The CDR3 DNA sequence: TGCGCCAGCAGCGAATGGCCGGCCGTCGGGTTATCAGCGACTAATGAAAAACTGTTTTTT. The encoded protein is CASSEWPAVGLSATNEKLFF.

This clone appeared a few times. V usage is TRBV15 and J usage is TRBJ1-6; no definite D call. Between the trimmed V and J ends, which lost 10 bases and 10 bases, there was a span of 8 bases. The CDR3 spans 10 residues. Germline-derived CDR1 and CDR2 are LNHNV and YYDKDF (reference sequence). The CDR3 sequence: CAISGSPLHF. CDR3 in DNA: TGTGCCATCTCCGGGTCACCCCTCCACTTT.

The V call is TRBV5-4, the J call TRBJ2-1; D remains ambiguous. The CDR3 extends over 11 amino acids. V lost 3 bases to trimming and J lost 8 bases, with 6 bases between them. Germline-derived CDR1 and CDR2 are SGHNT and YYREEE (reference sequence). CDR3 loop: CASSSVYEQFF. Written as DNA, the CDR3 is TGTGCCAGCAGCTCCGTGTATGAGCAGTTCTTC.

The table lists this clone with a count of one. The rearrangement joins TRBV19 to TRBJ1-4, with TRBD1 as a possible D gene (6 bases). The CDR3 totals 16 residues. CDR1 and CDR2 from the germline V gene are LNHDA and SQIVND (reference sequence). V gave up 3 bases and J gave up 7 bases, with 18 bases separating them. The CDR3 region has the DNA TGTGCCAGTAGTATGTTAGGGGCAGGGGCCGGTGAAAAACTGTTTTTT. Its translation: CASSMLGAGAGEKLFF.

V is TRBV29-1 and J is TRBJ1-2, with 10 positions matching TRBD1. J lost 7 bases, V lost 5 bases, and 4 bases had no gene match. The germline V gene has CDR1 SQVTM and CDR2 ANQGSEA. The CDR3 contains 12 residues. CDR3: CSVPDRGGGYTF. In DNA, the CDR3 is TGCAGCGTTCCGGACAGGGGGGGTGGCTACACCTTC.

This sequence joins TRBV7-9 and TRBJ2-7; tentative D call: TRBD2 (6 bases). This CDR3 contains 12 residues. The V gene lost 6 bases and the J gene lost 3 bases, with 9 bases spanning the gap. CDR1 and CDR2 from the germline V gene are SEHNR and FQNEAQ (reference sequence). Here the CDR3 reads CASRSEGYEQYF. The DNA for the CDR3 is TGTGCCAGCAGGTCGGAGGGCTACGAGCAGTACTTC. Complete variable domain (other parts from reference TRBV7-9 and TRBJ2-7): DTGVSQNPRHKITKRGQNVTFRCDPISEHNRLYWYRQTLGQGPEFLTYFQNEAQLEKSRLLSDRFSAERPKGSFSTLEIQRTEQGDSAMYLCASRSEGYEQYFGPGTRLTVT.

The CDR3 DNA reads TGTGCCAGCAGTTTGTACAGGGAAGGGTCCTACGAGCAGTACTTC. Translated: CASSLYREGSYEQYF. V usage is TRBV28 and J usage is TRBJ2-7; TRBD1 is a possible D gene (6 bases). The germline V gene encodes CDR1 MDHEN and CDR2 SYDVKM. The V end was cut by 3 bases, the J end by 1 base, with 13 bases between. The CDR3 length is 15 residues.

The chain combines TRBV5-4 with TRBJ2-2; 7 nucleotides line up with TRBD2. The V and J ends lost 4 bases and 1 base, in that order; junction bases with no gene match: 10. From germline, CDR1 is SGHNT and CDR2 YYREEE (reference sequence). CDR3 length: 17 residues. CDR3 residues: CASSGRARGVNTGELFF. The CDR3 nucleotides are TGTGCCAGCAGCGGGAGAGCACGGGGGGTGAACACCGGGGAGCTGTTTTTT.

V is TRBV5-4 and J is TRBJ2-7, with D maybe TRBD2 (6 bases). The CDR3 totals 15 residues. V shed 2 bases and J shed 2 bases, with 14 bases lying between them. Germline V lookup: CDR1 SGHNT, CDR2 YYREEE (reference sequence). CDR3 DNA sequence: TGTGCCAGCAGCTTTGGACTGGGGGGAACCTACGAGCAGTACTTC. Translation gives CASSFGLGGTYEQYF.

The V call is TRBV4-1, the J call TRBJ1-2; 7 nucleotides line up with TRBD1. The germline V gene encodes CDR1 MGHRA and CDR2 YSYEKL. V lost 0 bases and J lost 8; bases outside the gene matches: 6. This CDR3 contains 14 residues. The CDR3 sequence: CASSQEGDSWGYTF. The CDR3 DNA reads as TGCGCCAGCAGCCAAGAAGGGGACAGTTGGGGCTACACCTTC.

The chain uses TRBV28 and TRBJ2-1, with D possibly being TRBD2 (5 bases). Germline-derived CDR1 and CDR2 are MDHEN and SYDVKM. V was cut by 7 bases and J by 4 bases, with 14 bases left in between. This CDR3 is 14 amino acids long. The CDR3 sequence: CASTPLGPYNEQFF. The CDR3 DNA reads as TGTGCCAGCACCCCACTAGGCCCGTACAATGAGCAGTTCTTC.

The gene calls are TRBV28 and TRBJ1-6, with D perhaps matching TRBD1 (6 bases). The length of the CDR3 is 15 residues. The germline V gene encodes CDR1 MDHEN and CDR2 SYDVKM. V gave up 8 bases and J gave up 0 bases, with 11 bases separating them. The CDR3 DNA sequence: TGTGCCAGCTGGGACACGAGCTCCTATAATTCACCCCTCCACTTT. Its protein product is CASWDTSSYNSPLHF.

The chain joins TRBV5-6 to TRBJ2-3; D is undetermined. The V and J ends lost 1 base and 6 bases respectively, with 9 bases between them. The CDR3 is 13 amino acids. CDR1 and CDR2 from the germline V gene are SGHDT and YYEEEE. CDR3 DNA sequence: TGTGCCAGCAGCTTGCTGACCGGGGATACGCAGTATTTT. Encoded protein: CASSLLTGDTQYF.

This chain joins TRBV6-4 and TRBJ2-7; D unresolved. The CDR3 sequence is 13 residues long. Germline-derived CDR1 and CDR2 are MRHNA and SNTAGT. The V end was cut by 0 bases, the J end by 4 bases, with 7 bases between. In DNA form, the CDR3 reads TGTGCCAGCAGTGACTCGACGGAGTACGAGCAGTACTTC. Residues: CASSDSTEYEQYF.

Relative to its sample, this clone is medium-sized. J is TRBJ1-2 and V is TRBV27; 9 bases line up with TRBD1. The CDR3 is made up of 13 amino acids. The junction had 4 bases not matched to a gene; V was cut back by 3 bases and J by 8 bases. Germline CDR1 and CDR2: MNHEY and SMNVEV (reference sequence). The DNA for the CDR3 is TGTGCCAGCAGTTTTCGGACAGGGGACGGCTACACCTTC. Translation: CASSFRTGDGYTF.

The CDR3 sequence is CASSYSGQKNGYTF. The CDR3 DNA follows: TGTGCCAGCAGTTACTCGGGACAGAAGAATGGCTACACCTTC. This chain links TRBV6-5 with TRBJ1-2, with TRBD1 matching 7 bases. Per germline, CDR1 MNHEY and CDR2 SVGAGI. V lost 0 bases, J lost 6 bases, and 4 bases stayed unmatched. The CDR3 has 14 amino acids.

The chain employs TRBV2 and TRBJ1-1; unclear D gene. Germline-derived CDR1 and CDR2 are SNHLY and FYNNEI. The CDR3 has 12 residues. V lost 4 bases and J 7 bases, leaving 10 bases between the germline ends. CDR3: CASSASGYEAFF. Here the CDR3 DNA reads TGTGCCAGCAGTGCGTCCGGGTATGAAGCTTTCTTT.

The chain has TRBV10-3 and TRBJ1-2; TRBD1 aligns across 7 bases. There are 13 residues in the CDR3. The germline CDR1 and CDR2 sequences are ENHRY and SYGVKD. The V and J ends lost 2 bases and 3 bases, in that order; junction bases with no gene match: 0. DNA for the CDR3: TGTGCCATCAGTGAGGACAGGGACTATGGCTACACCTTC. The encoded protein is CAISEDRDYGYTF.

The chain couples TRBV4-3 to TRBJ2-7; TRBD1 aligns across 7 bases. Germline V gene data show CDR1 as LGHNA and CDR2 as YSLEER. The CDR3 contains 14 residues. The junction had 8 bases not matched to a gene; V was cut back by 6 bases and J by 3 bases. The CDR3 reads CASSTGTAYYEQYF. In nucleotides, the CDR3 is TGCGCCAGCAGTACCGGGACAGCGTACTACGAGCAGTACTTC.